This T cell receptor (beta chain) originates from a study of OX40 agonist ivuxolimab in advanced cancers. The assay was immunoSEQ multiplex PCR, and TCRdb's table has in-frame clones only and misses some. This repertoire shows approximately 72,000 clones, approximately 86% found once; its top ten account for 0.86%. General observations from the study: Clonal expansion was among the lowest in partial responders at 0.1-3.0 mg/kg, especially CD8+.

At cycle 4 day 1, cycle 7 day 1, and baseline, blood was sampled. Germline values: CDR1 SGHAT, CDR2 FQNNGV. V lost 1 base, J lost 7 bases, and 11 bases stayed unmatched. The CDR3 runs 17 residues. Of note for this clone: Its antigen is unknown.

Sequencing used CD4+ or CD8+ T cells sorted from blood, obtained in a trial of the OX40 agonist ivuxolimab. This receptor was identified in an adult with an advanced solid tumor such as melanoma, head and neck, liver or kidney cancer. This chain connects TRBV11-2 to TRBJ2-1; TRBD2 agrees at 9 bases. Here the CDR3 DNA reads TGTGCCAGCAGCTTAGGGAAAATAGCGGGAGCGAAAAATGAGCAGTTCTTC. It is translated as CASSLGKIAGAKNEQFF.